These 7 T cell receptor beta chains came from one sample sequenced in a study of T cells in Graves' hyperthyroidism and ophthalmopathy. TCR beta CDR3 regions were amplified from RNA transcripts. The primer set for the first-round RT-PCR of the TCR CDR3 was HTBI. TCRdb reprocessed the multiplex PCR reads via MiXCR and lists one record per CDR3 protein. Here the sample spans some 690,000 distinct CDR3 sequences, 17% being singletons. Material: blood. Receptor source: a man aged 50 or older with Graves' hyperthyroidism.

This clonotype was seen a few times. CDR3 region: CATSPQVDGELFF. The DNA for the CDR3 is TGTGCCACCAGCCCCCAGGTCGACGGGGAGCTGTTTTTT. J is TRBJ2-2 and V is TRBV15; D unclear. Trimming stripped 5 bases from V and 7 bases from J, with 11 bases between. The CDR3 length is 13 residues. Looked up from germline, CDR1 is LNHNV and CDR2 is YYDKDF (reference sequence).

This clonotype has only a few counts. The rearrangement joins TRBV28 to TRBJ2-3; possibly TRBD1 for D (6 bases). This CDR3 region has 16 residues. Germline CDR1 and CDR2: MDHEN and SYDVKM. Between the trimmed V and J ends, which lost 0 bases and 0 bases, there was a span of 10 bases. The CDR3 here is CASSLWGQLSTDTQYF. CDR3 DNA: TGTGCCAGCAGTTTATGGGGACAACTGAGCACAGATACGCAGTATTTT.

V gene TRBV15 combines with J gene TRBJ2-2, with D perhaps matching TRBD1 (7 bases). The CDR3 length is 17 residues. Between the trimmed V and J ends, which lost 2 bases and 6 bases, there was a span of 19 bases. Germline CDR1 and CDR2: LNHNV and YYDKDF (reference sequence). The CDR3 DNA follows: TGTGCCACCAGCAGACTGAACGGAGGGGGCTTCGCCGGGGAGCTGTTTTTT. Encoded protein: CATSRLNGGGFAGELFF.

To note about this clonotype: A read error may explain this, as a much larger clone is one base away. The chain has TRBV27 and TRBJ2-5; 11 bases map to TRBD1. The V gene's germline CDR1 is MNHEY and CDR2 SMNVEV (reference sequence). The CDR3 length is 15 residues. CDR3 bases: TGTGCCAGCAGGGGACAGGGGGTCCCCCAAGAGACCCAGTGCTTC. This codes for CASRGQGVPQETQCF.

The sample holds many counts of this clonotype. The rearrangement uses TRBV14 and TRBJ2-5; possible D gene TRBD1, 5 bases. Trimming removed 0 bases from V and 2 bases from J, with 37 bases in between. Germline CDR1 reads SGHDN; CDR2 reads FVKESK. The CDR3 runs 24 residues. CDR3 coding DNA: TGTGCCAGCAGCCAAGAATGGGAAACAGTTGGGGCCCTGCCATGTGGCACGGAACAAGAGACCCAGTACTTC. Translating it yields CASSQEWETVGALPCGTEQETQYF.

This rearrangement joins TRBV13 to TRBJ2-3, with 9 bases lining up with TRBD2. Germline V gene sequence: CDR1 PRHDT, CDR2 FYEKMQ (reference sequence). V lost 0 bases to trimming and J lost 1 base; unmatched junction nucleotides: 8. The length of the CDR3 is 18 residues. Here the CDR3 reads CASSLGFRLAGRTDTQYF. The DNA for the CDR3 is TGTGCCAGCAGCTTAGGTTTCCGGCTAGCGGGACGCACAGATACGCAGTATTTT.

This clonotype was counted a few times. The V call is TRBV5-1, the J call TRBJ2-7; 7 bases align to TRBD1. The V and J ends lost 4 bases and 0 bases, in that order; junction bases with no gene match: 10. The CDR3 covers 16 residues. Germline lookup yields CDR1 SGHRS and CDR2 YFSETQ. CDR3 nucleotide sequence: TGCGCCAGCAGCGCCCGGGACAGACCAAGCTCCTACGAGCAGTACTTC. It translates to CASSARDRPSSYEQYF.